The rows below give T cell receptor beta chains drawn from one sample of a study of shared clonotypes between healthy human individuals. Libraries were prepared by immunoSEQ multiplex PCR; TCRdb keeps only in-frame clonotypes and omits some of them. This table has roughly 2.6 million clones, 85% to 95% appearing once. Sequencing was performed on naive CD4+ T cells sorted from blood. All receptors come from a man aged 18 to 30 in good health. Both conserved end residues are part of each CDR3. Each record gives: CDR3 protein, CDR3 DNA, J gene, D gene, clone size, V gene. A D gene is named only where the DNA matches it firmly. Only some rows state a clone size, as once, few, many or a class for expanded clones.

CASNGGTLREQFF,TGTGCCAGCAATGGGGGCACTCTTCGCGAGCAGTTCTTC,TRBJ2-1,.,.,TRBV6-6
CASSPQREGTGANVLTF,TGTGCCAGCTCACCACAGAGGGAGGGGACTGGGGCCAACGTCCTGACTTTC,TRBJ2-6,TRBD2,.,TRBV18
CASSEALLRQGHEQFF,TGTGCCAGCAGTGAAGCCCTACTTCGACAGGGCCATGAGCAGTTCTTC,TRBJ2-1,TRBD1,.,TRBV6-1
CASSDRGVTGELFF,TGCGCCAGCAGCGACAGGGGGGTCACCGGGGAGCTGTTTTTT,TRBJ2-2,TRBD1,.,TRBV10-1
CASSAGQLYNSPLHF,TGTGCCAGCAGCGCCGGACAGCTTTATAATTCACCCCTCCACTTT,TRBJ1-6,.,.,TRBV5-8
CAISESGGRSYNEQFF,TGTGCCATCAGTGAGTCCGGCGGGAGGTCCTACAATGAGCAGTTCTTC,TRBJ2-1,TRBD2,.,TRBV10-3
CASTTPGTSSYEQYF,TGTGCCAGCACCACCCCTGGGACCTCCTCCTACGAGCAGTACTTC,TRBJ2-7,.,few,TRBV28
CAWKPRDRGNEQYF,TGTGCCTGGAAGCCCCGGGACAGGGGGAACGAGCAGTACTTC,TRBJ2-7,TRBD1,.,TRBV30
CASSLEPTNTEAFF,TGTGCCAGCAGCTTGGAACCGACGAACACTGAAGCTTTCTTT,TRBJ1-1,.,.,TRBV5-4
CASSRSGTSEETQYF,TGTGCCAGCAGTCGCTCGGGGACTAGCGAAGAGACCCAGTACTTC,TRBJ2-5,TRBD2,once,TRBV6-5
CASTYEQYF,TGTGCCAGCACCTACGAGCAGTACTTC,TRBJ2-7,.,.,TRBV6-5
CASSMTGTGAHEQYF,TGTGCCAGTAGTATGACGGGGACAGGGGCCCACGAGCAGTACTTC,TRBJ2-7,TRBD1,.,TRBV19
CASSLGPSGEQYF,TGTGCCAGCTCACTGGGACCGTCAGGCGAGCAGTACTTC,TRBJ2-7,.,.,TRBV18
CASSPGWSETQYF,TGTGCCAGCAGCCCGGGTTGGTCGGAGACCCAGTACTTC,TRBJ2-5,.,.,TRBV11-3
CASSSNIVTGGVYF,TGTGCCAGCAGTTCGAATATCGTAACAGGGGGCGTGTACTTC,TRBJ2-7,TRBD1,.,TRBV28
CASSLSGDGPYEQYF,TGTGCCAGCAGTTTATCGGGGGACGGACCCTACGAGCAGTACTTC,TRBJ2-7,.,.,TRBV27
CASSVGGGGKETQYF,TGTGCCAGCAGCGTAGGAGGAGGGGGTAAAGAGACCCAGTACTTC,TRBJ2-5,.,.,TRBV9
CASSLYYGVNTEAFF,TGTGCCAGCAGCTTATATTACGGAGTGAACACTGAAGCTTTCTTT,TRBJ1-1,.,.,TRBV11-2
CASSKGQGADTQYF,TGTGCCAGCAGCAAGGGACAGGGGGCAGATACGCAGTATTTT,TRBJ2-3,TRBD1,.,TRBV5-4
CASSLEGLSGNTIYF,TGTGCCAGCAGTCTAGAGGGGCTCTCTGGAAACACCATATATTTT,TRBJ1-3,.,.,TRBV6-1
CATSRDRWEGNQPQHF,TGTGCCACCAGCAGAGATCGGTGGGAGGGCAATCAGCCCCAGCATTTT,TRBJ1-5,.,.,TRBV15
CASPKDRDEQYF,TGCGCCAGCCCTAAGGACAGGGACGAGCAGTACTTC,TRBJ2-7,TRBD1,.,TRBV5-1